This TCR beta chain was observed in a study of CD4 T cells in relation to SARS-CoV-2 and coronaviruses. The ends were cut back, 3 bases at V and 1 base at J, with 10 bases in the middle. Germline CDR1 reads DFQATT; CDR2 reads SNEGSKA (reference sequence). This CDR3 is built from 13 residues. This table comes from immunoSEQ multiplex PCR, and its TCRdb copy is limited to in-frame clones, with some not included. The table lists about 15,000 clones, about 78% of them singletons. Before the COVID-19 pandemic, during about 2011-2019, CD4+ T cells were taken from unexposed donors. CD4+ T cells were isolated from the cells after less than 13 days of culture. About this clone itself: Its target is not known.

The clonotype was recovered from a human donor in good health. This chain joins TRBV20-1 and TRBJ2-7; no reliable D call. Material: CD4+ T cells from PBMCs, cultured in vitro. CDR3 amino acids: CSASRWESYEQYF. The CDR3 nucleotides are TGCAGTGCTAGTAGATGGGAATCCTACGAGCAGTACTTC.